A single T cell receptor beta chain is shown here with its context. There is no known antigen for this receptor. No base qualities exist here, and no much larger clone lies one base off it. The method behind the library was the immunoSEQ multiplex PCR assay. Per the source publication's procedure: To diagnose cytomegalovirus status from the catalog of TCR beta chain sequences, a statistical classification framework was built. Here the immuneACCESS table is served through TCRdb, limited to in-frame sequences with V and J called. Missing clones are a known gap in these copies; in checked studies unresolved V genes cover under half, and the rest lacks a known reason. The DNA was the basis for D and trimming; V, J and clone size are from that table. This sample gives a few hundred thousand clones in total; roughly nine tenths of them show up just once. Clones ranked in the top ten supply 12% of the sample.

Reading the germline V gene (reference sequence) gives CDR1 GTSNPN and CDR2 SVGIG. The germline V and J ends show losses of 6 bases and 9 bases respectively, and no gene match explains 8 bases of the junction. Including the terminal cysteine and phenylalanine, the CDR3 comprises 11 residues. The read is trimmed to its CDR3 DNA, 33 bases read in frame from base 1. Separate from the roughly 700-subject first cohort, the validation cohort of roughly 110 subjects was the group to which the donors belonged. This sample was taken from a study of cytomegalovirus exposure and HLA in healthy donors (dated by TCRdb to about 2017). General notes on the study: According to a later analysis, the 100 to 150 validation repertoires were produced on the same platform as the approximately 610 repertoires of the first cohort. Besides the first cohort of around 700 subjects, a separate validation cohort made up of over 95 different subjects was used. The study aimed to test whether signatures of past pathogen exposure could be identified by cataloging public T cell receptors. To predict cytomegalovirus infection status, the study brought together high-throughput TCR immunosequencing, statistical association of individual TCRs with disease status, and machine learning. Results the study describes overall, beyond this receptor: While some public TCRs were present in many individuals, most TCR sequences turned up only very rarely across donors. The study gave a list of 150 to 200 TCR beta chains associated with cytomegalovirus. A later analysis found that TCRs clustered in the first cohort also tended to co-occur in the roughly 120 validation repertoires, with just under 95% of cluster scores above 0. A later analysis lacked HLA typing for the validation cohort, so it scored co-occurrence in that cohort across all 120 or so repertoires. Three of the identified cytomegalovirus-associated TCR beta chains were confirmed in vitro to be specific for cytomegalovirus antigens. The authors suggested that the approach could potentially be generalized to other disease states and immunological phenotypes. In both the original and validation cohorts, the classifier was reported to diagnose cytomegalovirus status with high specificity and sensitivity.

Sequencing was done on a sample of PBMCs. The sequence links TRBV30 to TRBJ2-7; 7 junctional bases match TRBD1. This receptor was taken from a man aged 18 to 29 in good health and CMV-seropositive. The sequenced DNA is TGTGCCTGTCGACAGGGCCTGGTGCAGTACTTC. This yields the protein CACRQGLVQYF.